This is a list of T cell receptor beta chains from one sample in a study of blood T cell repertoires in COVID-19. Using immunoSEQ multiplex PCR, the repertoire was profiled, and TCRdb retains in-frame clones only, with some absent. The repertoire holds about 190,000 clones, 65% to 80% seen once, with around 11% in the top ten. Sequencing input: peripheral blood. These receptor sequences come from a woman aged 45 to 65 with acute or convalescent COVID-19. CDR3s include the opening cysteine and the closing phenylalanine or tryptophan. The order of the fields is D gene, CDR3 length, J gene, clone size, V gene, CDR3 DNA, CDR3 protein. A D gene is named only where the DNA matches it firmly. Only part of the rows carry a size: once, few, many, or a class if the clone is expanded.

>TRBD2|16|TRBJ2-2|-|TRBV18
TGTGCCAGCTCACCACGGCGGGGGGCGAACACCGGGGAGCTGTTTTTT
CASSPRRGANTGELFF
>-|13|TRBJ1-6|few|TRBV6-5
TGTGCCAGCAGGGACAGTTATAATTCACCCCTCCACTTT
CASRDSYNSPLHF
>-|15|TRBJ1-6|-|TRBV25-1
TGTGCCAGCAGTGATATTGGAGGGTATAATTCACCCCTCCACTTT
CASSDIGGYNSPLHF
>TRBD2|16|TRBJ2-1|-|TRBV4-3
TGCGCCAGCAGCCAAGGGTCAACTAGCGGGGACAATGAGCAGTTCTTC
CASSQGSTSGDNEQFF
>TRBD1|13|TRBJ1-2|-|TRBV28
TGTGCCAGCAGGTCGGACAGGGCCTATGGCTACACCTTC
CASRSDRAYGYTF
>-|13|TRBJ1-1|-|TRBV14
TGTGCCAGCAGCCGGACATTTGGCACTGAAGCTTTCTTT
CASSRTFGTEAFF
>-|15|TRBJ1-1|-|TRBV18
TGTGCCAGCTCACCAAGCAGCGATTTGAACACTGAAGCTTTCTTT
CASSPSSDLNTEAFF
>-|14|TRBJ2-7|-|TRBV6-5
TGTGCCAGCAGTTACTCGTTCGGGGGCTACGAGCAGTACTTC
CASSYSFGGYEQYF
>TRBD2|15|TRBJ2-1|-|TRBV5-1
TGCGCCAGCAGCTTGGTAGCGGGGAACTACAATGAGCAGTTCTTC
CASSLVAGNYNEQFF
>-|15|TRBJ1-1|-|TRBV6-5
TGTGCCAGCAGTTACGGCTACGGGAGGAACACTGAAGCTTTCTTT
CASSYGYGRNTEAFF
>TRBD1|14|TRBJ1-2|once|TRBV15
TGTGCCACCAGTATCTCCCGGGACAGCTATGGCTACACCTTC
CATSISRDSYGYTF
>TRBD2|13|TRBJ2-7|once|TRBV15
TGTGCCACCAGACCTAGCGGGGATTACGAGCAGTACTTC
CATRPSGDYEQYF
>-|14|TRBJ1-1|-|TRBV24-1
TGTGCCACCAGTGACCCCGGGGGGCGCACTGAAGCTTTCTTT
CATSDPGGRTEAFF
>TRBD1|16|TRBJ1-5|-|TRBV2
TGTGCCAGCAGCTTAGCTAACAGGGGGCCGAGGCAGCCCCAGCATTTT
CASSLANRGPRQPQHF
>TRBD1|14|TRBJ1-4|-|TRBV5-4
TGTGCCAGCAGCCAGGGGGGATCTAATGAAAAACTGTTTTTT
CASSQGGSNEKLFF
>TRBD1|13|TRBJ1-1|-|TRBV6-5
TGTGCCAGCAGCTCGACAGGGTACACTGAAGCTTTCTTT
CASSSTGYTEAFF
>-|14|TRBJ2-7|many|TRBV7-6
TGTGCCAGCAGCATACGGGTTGGCGACTACGAGCAGTACTTC
CASSIRVGDYEQYF
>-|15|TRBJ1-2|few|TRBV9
TGTGCCAGCAGCGCCACCGATCTAGCTAACTATGGCTACACCTTC
CASSATDLANYGYTF
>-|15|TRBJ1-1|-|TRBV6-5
TGTGCCAGCAGTCTTGAGGGAGGGGTGAACACTGAAGCTTTCTTT
CASSLEGGVNTEAFF
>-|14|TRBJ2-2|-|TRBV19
TGTGCCAGTAGGGTGACAGCGAACACCGGGGAGCTGTTTTTT
CASRVTANTGELFF
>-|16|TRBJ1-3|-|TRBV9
TGTGCCAGCAGCGTAACCATCAGGGATGCTGGAAACACCATATATTTT
CASSVTIRDAGNTIYF
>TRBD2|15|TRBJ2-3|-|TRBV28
TGTGCCAGCAGTTTACACGGCAGCGGGGGGGATACGCAGTATTTT
CASSLHGSGGDTQYF
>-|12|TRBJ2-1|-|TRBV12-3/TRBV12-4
TGTGCCAGCAGTTTAGAGGGAGGTGAGCAGTTCTTC
CASSLEGGEQFF
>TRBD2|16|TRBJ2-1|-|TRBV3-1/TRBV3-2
TGTGCCAGCAGCCGCGGAGGAGCGGGACCCTACAATGAGCAGTTCTTC
CASSRGGAGPYNEQFF
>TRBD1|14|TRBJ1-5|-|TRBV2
TGTGCCAGCAGGGAGGGACAGCGTTATCAGCCCCAGCATTTT
CASREGQRYQPQHF
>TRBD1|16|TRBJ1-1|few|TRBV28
TGTGCCAGCAGTTTAGTCAGGGGGGCAATGAACACTGAAGCTTTCTTT
CASSLVRGAMNTEAFF
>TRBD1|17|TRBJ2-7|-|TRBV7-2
TGTGCCAGCAGCTGGGAGGGACAGGGCGATCCCTCCTACGAGCAGTACTTC
CASSWEGQGDPSYEQYF
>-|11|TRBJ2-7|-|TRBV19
TGTGCCAGTAGACAGGGCTACGAGCAGTACTTC
CASRQGYEQYF
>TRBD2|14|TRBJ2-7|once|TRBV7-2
TGTGCCAGCAGCCAAGGGACTAGCTCCCACGAGCAGTACTTC
CASSQGTSSHEQYF
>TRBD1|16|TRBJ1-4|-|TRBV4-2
TGTGCCAGCAGCCAAGATTGGACAGGGGTGAGCGAAAAACTGTTTTTT
CASSQDWTGVSEKLFF
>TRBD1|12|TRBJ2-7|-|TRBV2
TGTGCCAGCAGCGGGACAGGCTACGAGCAGTACTTC
CASSGTGYEQYF
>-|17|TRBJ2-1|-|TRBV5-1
TGCGCCAGCAGTCGCGGACAGGGAGGGAGCTCCTACAATGAGCAGTTCTTC
CASSRGQGGSSYNEQFF
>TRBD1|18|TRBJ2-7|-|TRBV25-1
TGTGCCAGCAGTGACCCCCAGCCTGGAGACAGGGGCAGGGAGAAGCAGTACTTC
CASSDPQPGDRGREKQYF
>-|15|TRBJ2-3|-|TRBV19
TGTGCCAGTAGCCAGGGATCAAGCTTCACAGATACGCAGTATTTT
CASSQGSSFTDTQYF
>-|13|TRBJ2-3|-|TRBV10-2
TGCGCCAGCAGACAGGGTTCGGGAGATACGCAGTATTTT
CASRQGSGDTQYF
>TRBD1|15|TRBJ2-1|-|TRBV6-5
TGTGCCAGCAGGACACCGGGACAGACCTACAATGAGCAGTTCTTC
CASRTPGQTYNEQFF
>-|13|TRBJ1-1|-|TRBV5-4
TGTGCCAGCAGCTTGGCAAAGAACACTGAAGCTTTCTTT
CASSLAKNTEAFF
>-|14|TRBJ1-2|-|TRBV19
TGTGCCAGTAGTATCGGATTGGCGGATTTAGGCTACACCTTC
CASSIGLADLGYTF
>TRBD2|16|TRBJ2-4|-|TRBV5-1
TGCGCCAGCAGCTTGGTAAGCGGGAGCGTCAAAAACATTCAGTACTTC
CASSLVSGSVKNIQYF
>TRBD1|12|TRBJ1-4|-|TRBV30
TGTGCCTGGAAGGGGGCGAGTGAAAAACTGTTTTTT
CAWKGASEKLFF
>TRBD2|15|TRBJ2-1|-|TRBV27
TGTGCCAGCGGCAAACTAGCGGGAGAAGGCAATGAGCAGTTCTTC
CASGKLAGEGNEQFF
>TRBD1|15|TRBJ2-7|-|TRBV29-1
TGCAGCGTTAGAGACCCGGGACAGGGGGCCTACGAGCAGTACTTC
CSVRDPGQGAYEQYF
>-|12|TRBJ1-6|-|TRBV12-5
TGTGCTAGTGGGCGGGAGAATTCACCCCTCCACTTT
CASGRENSPLHF
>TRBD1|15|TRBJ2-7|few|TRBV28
TGTGCCAGCAGGCGGGCAGGACAGGGGGCATGGGAGCAGTACTTC
CASRRAGQGAWEQYF
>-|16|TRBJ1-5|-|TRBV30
TGTGCCTGGAGTGCCCCAGGGCGGGGAAACAATCAGCCCCAGCATTTT
CAWSAPGRGNNQPQHF
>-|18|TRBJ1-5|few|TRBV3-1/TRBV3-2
TGTGCCAGCAGCCAAGATCTTGGCAGCGGCAATAGCAATCAGCCCCAGCATTTT
CASSQDLGSGNSNQPQHF
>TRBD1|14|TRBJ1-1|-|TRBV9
TGTGCCAGCAGCGCAATAGTGACAGGGACTGAAGCTTTCTTT
CASSAIVTGTEAFF
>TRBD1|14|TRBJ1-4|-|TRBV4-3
TGCGCCAGCAGCCGGGACAGGCGGAATGAAAAACTGTTTTTT
CASSRDRRNEKLFF
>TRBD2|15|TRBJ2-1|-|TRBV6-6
TGTGCCAGCAGTTACGCTAGCGGGGCCTACAATGAGCAGTTCTTC
CASSYASGAYNEQFF
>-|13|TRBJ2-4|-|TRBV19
TGTGCCAGTAGCGGGACTCCTTGGGACATTCAGTACTTC
CASSGTPWDIQYF